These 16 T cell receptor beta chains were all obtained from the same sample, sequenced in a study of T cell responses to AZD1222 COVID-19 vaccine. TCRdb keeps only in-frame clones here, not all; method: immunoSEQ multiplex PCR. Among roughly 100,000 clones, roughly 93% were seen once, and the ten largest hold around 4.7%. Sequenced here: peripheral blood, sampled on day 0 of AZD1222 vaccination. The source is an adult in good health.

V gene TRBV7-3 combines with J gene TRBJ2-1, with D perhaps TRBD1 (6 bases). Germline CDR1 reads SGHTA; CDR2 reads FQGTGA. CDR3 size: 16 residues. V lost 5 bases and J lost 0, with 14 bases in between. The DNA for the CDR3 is TGTGCCAGCAGCCCCAGGGGCGCAAGCTCCTACAATGAGCAGTTCTTC. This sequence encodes CASSPRGASSYNEQFF.

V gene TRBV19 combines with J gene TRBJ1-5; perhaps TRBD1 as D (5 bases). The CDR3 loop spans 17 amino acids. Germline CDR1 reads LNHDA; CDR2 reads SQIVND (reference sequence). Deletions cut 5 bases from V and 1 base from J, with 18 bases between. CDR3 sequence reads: CASSVGRGSGSNQPQHF. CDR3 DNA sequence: TGTGCCAGTAGTGTCGGGCGGGGGTCGGGGAGCAATCAGCCCCAGCATTTT.

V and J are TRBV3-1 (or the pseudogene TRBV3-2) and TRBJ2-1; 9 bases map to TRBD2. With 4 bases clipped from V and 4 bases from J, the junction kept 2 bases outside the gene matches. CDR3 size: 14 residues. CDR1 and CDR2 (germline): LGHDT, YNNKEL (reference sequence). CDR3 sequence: CASSPTSGYNEQFF. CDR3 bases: TGTGCCAGCAGCCCGACTAGCGGATACAATGAGCAGTTCTTC.

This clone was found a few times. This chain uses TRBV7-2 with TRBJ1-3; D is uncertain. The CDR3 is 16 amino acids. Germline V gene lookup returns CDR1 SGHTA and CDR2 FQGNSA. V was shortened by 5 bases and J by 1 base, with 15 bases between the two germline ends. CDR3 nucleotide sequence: TGTGCCAGCAGCCCGGCAAAAGCCGCATCTGGAAACACCATATATTTT. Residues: CASSPAKAASGNTIYF.

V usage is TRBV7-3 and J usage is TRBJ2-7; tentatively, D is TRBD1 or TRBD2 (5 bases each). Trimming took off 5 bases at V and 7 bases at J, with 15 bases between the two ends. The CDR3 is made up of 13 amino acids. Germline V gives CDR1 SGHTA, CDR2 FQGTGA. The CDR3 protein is CASSPSRDEEQYF. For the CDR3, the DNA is TGTGCCAGCAGCCCAAGCCGGGACGAGGAGCAGTACTTC.

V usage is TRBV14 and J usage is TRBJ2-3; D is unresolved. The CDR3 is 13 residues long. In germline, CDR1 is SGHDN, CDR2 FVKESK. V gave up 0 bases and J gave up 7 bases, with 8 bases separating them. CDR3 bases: TGTGCCAGCAGCCAAGATCTCTCGAATACGCAGTATTTT. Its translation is CASSQDLSNTQYF.

The CDR3 here is CASRPTSAYEQYF. CDR3 DNA: TGCGCCTCTCGCCCAACTAGCGCGTACGAGCAGTACTTC. The chain combines TRBV5-1 with TRBJ2-7; 7 bases map to TRBD2. Per germline, CDR1 SGHRS and CDR2 YFSETQ. V was pared by 10 bases and J by 4 bases, with 11 bases of the junction left unmatched. This CDR3 is 13 amino acids long.

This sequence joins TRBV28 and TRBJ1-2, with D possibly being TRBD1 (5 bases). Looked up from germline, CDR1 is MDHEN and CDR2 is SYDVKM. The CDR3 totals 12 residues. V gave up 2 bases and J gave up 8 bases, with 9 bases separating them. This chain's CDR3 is CASSLQGRGYTF. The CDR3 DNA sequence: TGTGCCAGCAGTTTACAGGGAAGAGGCTACACCTTC.

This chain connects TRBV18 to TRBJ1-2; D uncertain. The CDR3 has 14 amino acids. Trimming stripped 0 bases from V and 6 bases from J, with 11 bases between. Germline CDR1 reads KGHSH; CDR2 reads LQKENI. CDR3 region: CASSPPAASDGYTF. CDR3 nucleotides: TGTGCCAGCTCACCACCCGCAGCAAGCGATGGCTACACCTTC.

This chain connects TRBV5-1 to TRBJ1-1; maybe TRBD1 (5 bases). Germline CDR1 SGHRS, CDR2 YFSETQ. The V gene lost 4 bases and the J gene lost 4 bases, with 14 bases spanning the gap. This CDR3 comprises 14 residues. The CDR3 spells CASSLDTLGTEAFF. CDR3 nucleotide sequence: TGCGCCAGCAGCCTGGACACTTTGGGCACTGAAGCTTTCTTT.

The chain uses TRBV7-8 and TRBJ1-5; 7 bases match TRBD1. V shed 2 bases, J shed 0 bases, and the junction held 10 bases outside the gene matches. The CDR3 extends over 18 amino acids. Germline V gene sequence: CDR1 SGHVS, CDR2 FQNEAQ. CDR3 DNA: TGTGCCAGCAGCTTAAATTCCCGACAGGGACATAGCAATCAGCCCCAGCATTTT. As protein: CASSLNSRQGHSNQPQHF.

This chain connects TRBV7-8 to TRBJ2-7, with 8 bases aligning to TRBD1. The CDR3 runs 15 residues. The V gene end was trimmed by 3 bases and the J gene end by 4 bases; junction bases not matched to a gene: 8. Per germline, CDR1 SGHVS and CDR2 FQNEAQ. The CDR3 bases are TGTGCCAGCAGCTTCAATTTGGGACAGGCTTACGAGCAGTACTTC. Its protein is CASSFNLGQAYEQYF. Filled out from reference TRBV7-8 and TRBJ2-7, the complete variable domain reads GAGVSQSPRYKVAKRGQDVALRCDPISGHVSLFWYQQALGQGPEFLTYFQNEAQLDKSGLPSDRFFAERPEGSVSTLKIQRTQQEDSAVYLCASSFNLGQAYEQYFGPGTRLTVT.

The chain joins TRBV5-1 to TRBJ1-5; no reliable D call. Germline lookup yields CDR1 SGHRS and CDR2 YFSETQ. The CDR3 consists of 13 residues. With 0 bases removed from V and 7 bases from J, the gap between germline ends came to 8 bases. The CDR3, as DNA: TGCGCCAGCAGCTTGGAGAGGGAACAGCCCCAGCATTTT. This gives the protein CASSLEREQPQHF. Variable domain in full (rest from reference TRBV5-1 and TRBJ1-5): KAGVTQTPRYLIKTRGQQVTLSCSPISGHRSVSWYQQTPGQGLQFLFEYFSETQRNKGNFPGRFSGRQFSNSRSEMNVSTLELGDSALYLCASSLEREQPQHFGDGTRLSIL.

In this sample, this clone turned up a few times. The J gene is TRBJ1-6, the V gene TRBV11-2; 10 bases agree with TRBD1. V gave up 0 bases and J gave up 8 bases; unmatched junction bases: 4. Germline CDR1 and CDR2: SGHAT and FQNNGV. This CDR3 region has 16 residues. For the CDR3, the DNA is TGTGCCAGCAGCTTAGAATACGGGACAGGGGATTCACCCCTCCACTTT. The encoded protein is CASSLEYGTGDSPLHF.

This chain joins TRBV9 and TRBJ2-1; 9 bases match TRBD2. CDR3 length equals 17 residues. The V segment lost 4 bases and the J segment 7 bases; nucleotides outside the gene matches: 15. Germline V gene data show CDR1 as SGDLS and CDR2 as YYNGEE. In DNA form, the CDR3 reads TGTGCCAGCAGCCCCCCCGGGGGAAGCGGGAGGCGGAATGAGCAGTTCTTC. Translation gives CASSPPGGSGRRNEQFF.

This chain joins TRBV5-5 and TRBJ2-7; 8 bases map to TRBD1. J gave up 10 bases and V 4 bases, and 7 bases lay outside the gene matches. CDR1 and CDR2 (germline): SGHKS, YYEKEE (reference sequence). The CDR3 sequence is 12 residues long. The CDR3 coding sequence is TGTGCCAGCAGCCCGGACAGGGCGGAACAGTACTTC. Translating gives CASSPDRAEQYF.